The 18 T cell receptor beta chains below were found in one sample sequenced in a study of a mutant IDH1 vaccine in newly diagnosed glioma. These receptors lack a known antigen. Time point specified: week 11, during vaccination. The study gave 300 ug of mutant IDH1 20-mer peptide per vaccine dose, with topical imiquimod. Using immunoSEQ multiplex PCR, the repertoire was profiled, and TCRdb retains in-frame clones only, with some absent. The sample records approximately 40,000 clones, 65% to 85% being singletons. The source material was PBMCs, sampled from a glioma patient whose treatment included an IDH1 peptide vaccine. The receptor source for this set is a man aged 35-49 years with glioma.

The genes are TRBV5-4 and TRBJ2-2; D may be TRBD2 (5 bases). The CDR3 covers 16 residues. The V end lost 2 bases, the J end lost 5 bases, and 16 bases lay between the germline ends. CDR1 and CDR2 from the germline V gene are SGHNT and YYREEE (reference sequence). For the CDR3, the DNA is TGTGCCAGCAGCTTTGGAGGCCTAGCTTCGACCGGGGAGCTGTTTTTT. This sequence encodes CASSFGGLASTGELFF.

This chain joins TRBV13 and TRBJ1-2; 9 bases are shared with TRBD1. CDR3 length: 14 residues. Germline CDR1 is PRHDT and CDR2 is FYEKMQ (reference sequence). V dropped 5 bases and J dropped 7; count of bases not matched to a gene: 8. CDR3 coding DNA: TGTGCCAGCAGCCAAGGACAGGGGAGACGTGGCTACACCTTC. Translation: CASSQGQGRRGYTF.

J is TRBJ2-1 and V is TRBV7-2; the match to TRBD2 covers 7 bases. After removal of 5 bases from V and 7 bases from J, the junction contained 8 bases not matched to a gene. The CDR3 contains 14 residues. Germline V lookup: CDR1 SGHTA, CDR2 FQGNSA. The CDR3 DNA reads TGTGCCAGCAGCCAACGGTCGGGAGGAAATGAGCAGTTCTTC. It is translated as CASSQRSGGNEQFF.

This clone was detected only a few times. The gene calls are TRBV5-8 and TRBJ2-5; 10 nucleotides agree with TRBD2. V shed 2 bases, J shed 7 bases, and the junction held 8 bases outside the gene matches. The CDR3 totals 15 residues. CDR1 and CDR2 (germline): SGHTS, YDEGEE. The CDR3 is CASSFRLAGVGTQYF. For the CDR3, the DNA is TGTGCCAGCAGCTTCCGGCTAGCGGGAGTTGGGACCCAGTACTTC.

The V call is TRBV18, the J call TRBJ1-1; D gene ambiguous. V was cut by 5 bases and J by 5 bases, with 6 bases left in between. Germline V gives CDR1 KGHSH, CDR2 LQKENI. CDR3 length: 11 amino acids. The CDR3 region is CASSELTEAFF. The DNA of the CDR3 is TGTGCCAGCTCAGAGTTAACTGAAGCTTTCTTT.

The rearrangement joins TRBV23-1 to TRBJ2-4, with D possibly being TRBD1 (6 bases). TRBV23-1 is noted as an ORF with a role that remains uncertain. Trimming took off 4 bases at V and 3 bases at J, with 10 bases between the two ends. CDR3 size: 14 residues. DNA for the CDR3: TGCGCCAGCAGTCCGGGACACTACAAAAACATTCAGTACTTC. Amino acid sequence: CASSPGHYKNIQYF.

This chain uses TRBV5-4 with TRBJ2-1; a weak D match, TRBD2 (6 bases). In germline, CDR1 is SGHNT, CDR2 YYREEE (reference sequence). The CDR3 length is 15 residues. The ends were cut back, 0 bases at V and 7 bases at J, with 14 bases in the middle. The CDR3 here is CASSLGAGGGNEQFF. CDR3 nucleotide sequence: TGTGCCAGCAGCTTGGGTGCGGGTGGAGGGAATGAGCAGTTCTTC.

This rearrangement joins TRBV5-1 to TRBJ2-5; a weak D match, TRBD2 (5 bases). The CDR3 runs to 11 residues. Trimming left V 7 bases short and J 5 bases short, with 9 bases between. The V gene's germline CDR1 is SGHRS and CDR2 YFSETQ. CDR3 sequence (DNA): TGCGCCAGCGGGCGGGCTGAGACCCAGTACTTC. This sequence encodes CASGRAETQYF.

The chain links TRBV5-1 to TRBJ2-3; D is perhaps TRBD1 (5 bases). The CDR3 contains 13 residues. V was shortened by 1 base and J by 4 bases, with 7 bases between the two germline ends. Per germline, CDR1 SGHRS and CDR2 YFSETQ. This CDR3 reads CASSLQGPDTQYF. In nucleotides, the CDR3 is TGCGCCAGCAGCTTGCAGGGTCCAGATACGCAGTATTTT.

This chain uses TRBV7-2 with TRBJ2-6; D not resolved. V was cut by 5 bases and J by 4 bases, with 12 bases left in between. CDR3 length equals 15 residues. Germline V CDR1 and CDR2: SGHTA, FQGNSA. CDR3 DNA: TGTGCCAGCAGCGGGAAGGTCCTCGGGGCCAACGTCCTGACTTTC. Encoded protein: CASSGKVLGANVLTF.

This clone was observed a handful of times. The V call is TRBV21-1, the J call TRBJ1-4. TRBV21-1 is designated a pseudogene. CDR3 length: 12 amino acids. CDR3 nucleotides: TGTGCCCGGGGTCCATCCAATGAAAAACTGTTTTTT. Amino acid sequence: CARGPSNEKLFF.

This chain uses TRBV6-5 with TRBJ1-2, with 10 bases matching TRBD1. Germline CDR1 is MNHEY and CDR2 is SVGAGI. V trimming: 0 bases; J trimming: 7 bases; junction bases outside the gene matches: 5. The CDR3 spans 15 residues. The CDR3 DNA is TGTGCCAGCAGTTACTCGGGACAGGGGACGGCTGGCTACACCTTC. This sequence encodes CASSYSGQGTAGYTF.

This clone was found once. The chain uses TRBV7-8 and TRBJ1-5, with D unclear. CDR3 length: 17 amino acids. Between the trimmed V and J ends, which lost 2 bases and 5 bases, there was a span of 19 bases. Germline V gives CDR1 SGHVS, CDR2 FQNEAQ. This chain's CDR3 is CASSLFTSPAVDQPQHF. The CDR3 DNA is TGTGCCAGCAGCTTATTCACATCTCCTGCGGTTGATCAGCCCCAGCATTTT.

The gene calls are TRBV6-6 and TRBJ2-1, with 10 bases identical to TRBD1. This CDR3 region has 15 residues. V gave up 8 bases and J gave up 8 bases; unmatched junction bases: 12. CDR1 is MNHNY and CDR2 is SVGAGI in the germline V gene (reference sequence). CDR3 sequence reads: CASPRPGTGDDEQFF. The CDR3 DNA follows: TGTGCCAGCCCTCGACCTGGGACAGGGGACGATGAGCAGTTCTTC.

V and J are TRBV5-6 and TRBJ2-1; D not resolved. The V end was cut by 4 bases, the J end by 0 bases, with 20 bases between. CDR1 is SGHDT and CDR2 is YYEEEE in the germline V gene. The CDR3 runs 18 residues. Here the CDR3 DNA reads TGTGCCAGCAGCCCACCCTATGGGAAGGCCCTCTCCTACAATGAGCAGTTCTTC. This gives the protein CASSPPYGKALSYNEQFF.

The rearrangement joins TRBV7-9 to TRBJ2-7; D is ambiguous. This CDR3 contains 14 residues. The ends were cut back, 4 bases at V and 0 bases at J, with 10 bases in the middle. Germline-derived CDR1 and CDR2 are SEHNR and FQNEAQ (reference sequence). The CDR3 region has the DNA TGTGCCAGCAGCTCCTGGTTAGTCTCCTACGAGCAGTACTTC. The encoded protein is CASSSWLVSYEQYF.

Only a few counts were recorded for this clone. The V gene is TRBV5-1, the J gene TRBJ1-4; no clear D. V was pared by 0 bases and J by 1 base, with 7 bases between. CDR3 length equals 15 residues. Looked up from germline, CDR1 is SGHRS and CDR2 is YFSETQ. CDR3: CASSLGRGTNEKLFF. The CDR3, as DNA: TGCGCCAGCAGCTTGGGCCGTGGAACTAATGAAAAACTGTTTTTT.

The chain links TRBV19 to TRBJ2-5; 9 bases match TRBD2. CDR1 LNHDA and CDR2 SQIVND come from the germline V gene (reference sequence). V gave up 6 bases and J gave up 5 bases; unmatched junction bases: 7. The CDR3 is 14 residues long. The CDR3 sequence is CASSISGSLETQYF. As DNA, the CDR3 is TGTGCCAGTAGCATTAGCGGGAGTCTCGAGACCCAGTACTTC.